Below are 13 T cell receptor beta chains sequenced from a single sample in a study of blood T cell repertoires in COVID-19. Data came from immunoSEQ multiplex PCR; TCRdb stores just in-frame clones and leaves some out. Here the sample spans 200,000 to 250,000 clones, under 90% being singletons. The sequenced material came from peripheral blood. The receptors here all came from a woman older than 75 with COVID-19, enrolled during active disease.

V gene TRBV5-1 combines with J gene TRBJ2-3, with 9 positions matching TRBD2. Germline CDR1 reads SGHRS; CDR2 reads YFSETQ. V trimming: 0 bases; J trimming: 1 base; junction bases outside the gene matches: 3. The CDR3 spans 16 residues. CDR3 loop: CASSLGSSGGTDTQYF. CDR3 bases: TGCGCCAGCAGCTTGGGGTCTAGCGGGGGCACAGATACGCAGTATTTT.

The chain is built from TRBV5-1 and TRBJ1-4; D remains unclear. V was trimmed by 0 bases and J by 7 bases, leaving 7 bases between them. The CDR3 sequence is 13 residues long. Germline CDR1 is SGHRS and CDR2 is YFSETQ. DNA of the CDR3: TGCGCCAGCAGCTTGGAAACAGTTGAAAAACTGTTTTTT. It yields the protein CASSLETVEKLFF. The full variable domain, completed using reference TRBV5-1 and TRBJ1-4, is KAGVTQTPRYLIKTRGQQVTLSCSPISGHRSVSWYQQTPGQGLQFLFEYFSETQRNKGNFPGRFSGRQFSNSRSEMNVSTLELGDSALYLCASSLETVEKLFFGSGTQLSVL.

This clone was observed a single time. The genes are TRBV7-9 and TRBJ2-1, with TRBD2 as a possible D gene (6 bases). V was trimmed by 5 bases and J by 10 bases, leaving 15 bases between them. This CDR3 region has 13 residues. Per germline, CDR1 SEHNR and CDR2 FQNEAQ (reference sequence). In nucleotides, the CDR3 is TGTGCCAGCAGCCCGGGGACTCGACTGGAGCAGTTCTTC. Its translation: CASSPGTRLEQFF.

This clone was found once. This rearrangement joins TRBV4-1 to TRBJ2-5; D is perhaps TRBD2 (6 bases). This CDR3 contains 15 residues. Germline V gene lookup returns CDR1 MGHRA and CDR2 YSYEKL. V lost 1 base to trimming and J lost 3 bases, with 12 bases between them. The CDR3 spells CASSQGGDWKETQYF. Written as DNA, the CDR3 is TGCGCCAGCAGCCAAGGGGGGGACTGGAAAGAGACCCAGTACTTC.

The count of this clone is one. The chain couples TRBV12-3 or TRBV12-4 to TRBJ2-1, with D possibly being TRBD2 (6 bases). Trimming removed 6 bases at V and 9 bases at J, with 15 bases between. The CDR3 runs 13 residues. The DNA for the CDR3 is TGTGCCAGCAGCGCGACTAGTCAGGCTGAGCAGTTCTTC. Its protein is CASSATSQAEQFF.

The V call is TRBV11-1, the J call TRBJ2-1, with D maybe TRBD2 (6 bases). Germline assignment: CDR1 SGHAT and CDR2 FQDESV (reference sequence). Trimming pared 2 bases from V and 14 bases from J, leaving 13 bases between. CDR3 size: 12 residues. The CDR3 sequence: CASSLMGTGEFF. For the CDR3, the DNA is TGTGCCAGCAGCTTAATGGGGACGGGAGAGTTCTTC.

This rearrangement joins TRBV18 to TRBJ2-3, with unresolved D. CDR3 length: 12 amino acids. The germline V gene has CDR1 KGHSH and CDR2 LQKENI. V dropped 3 bases and J dropped 7 bases, with 8 bases sitting between them. The CDR3 DNA follows: TGTGCCAGCTCACCTCCATTCAATACGCAGTATTTT. Protein product: CASSPPFNTQYF.

The V call is TRBV6-7, the J call TRBJ2-7; TRBD2 matches at 7 bases. TRBV6-7 carries the ORF label, with uncertain function. This CDR3 spans 16 amino acids. V dropped 2 bases and J dropped 3; count of bases not matched to a gene: 10. In nucleotides, the CDR3 is TGTGCCAGCAGTTACGGATGTGGCGGGGGAGGCTACGAGCAGTACTTC. Residues: CASSYGCGGGGYEQYF.

This chain connects TRBV14 to TRBJ2-7; D not certain. This CDR3 spans 16 amino acids. The germline V gene has CDR1 SGHDN and CDR2 FVKESK. With 0 bases removed from V and 2 bases from J, the gap between germline ends came to 14 bases. The CDR3 loop reads CASSQEPGQLTYEQYF. The CDR3 region has the DNA TGTGCCAGCAGCCAAGAACCGGGTCAGCTAACCTACGAGCAGTACTTC.

The chain is built from TRBV19 and TRBJ2-2; 12 positions agree with TRBD1. The J segment lost 4 bases and the V segment lost 6 bases, leaving 6 bases of the junction unmatched. Per germline, CDR1 LNHDA and CDR2 SQIVND (reference sequence). The CDR3 consists of 16 residues. The DNA of the CDR3 is TGTGCCAGTAGCGGGGGACAGGGGGCGGGCACCGGGGAGCTGTTTTTT. Encoded protein: CASSGGQGAGTGELFF.

The chain carries TRBV2 and TRBJ2-3, with D hard to call. Per the germline V gene, CDR1 is SNHLY and CDR2 is FYNNEI. This CDR3 region has 12 residues. V lost 6 bases and J lost 4, with 8 bases in between. The CDR3 DNA reads as TGTGCCAGCAGAGGAGAAGCAGATACGCAGTATTTT. This codes for CASRGEADTQYF.

The chain's CDR3 is CSASGRLAGRTGELFF. CDR3 DNA sequence: TGCAGTGCTAGTGGGAGACTAGCGGGAAGGACCGGGGAGCTGTTTTTT. V is TRBV20-1 and J is TRBJ2-2; 11 bases align to TRBD2. The CDR3 loop spans 16 amino acids. Germline V gives CDR1 DFQATT, CDR2 SNEGSKA (reference sequence). J was trimmed by 5 bases and V by 3 bases; bases with no gene match: 8.

This clone appeared a few times. The chain recombines TRBV6-5 with TRBJ1-6; D perhaps matches TRBD1 (5 bases). Germline V lookup: CDR1 MNHEY, CDR2 SVGAGI. This CDR3 has 15 residues. V was trimmed by 2 bases and J by 7 bases, leaving 12 bases between them. Here the CDR3 reads CASSYGGRGNSPLHF. The CDR3 nucleotides read TGTGCCAGCAGTTACGGGGGGAGAGGGAATTCACCCCTCCACTTT.